The source of this T cell receptor (beta chain) is a study of identical twins. Findings and limits, study-wide: Beta out-of-frame sequences showed weaker excess sharing between twins.

The CDR3 has 14 residues. CDR1 is SGHDN and CDR2 is FVKESK in the germline V gene. V shed 6 bases, J shed 6 bases, and the junction held 7 bases outside the gene matches. TCRdb re-analysed the 5' RACE reads in MiXCR, keeping a single row per CDR3 protein. Of 1.5 million to 2 million distinct CDR3 sequences listed, roughly 35% are singletons. Everyone who donated was a healthy Caucasian. Points on this clonotype: The antigen is undetermined.

The chain combines TRBV14 with TRBJ1-5, with 8 bases fitting TRBD1. What was sequenced was cord blood. The receptor was derived from a newborn girl in good health. The CDR3 loop reads CASSRQGMGQPQHF. The DNA for the CDR3 is TGTGCCAGCAGTCGACAGGGGATGGGTCAGCCCCAGCATTTT.